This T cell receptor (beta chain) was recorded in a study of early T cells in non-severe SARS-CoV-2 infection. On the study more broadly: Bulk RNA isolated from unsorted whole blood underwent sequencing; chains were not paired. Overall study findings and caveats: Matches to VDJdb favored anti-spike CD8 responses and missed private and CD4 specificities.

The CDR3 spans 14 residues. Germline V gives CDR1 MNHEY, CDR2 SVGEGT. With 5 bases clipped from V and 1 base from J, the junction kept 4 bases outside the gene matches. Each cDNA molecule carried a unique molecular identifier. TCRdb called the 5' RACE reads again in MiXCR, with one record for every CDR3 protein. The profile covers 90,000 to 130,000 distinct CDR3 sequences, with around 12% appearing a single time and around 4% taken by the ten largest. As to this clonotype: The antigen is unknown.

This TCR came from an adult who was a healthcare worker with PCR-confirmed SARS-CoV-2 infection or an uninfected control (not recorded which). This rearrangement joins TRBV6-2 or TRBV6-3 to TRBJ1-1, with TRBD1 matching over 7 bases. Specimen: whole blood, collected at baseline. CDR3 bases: TGTGCCAGCAGTCCACAGGGGAGGAACACTGAAGCTTTCTTT. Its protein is CASSPQGRNTEAFF.